This TCR beta chain was recovered during a study of T cells in Graves' hyperthyroidism and ophthalmopathy. This clonotype occurred many times. Its antigen is not identified. In patients aged 18 to 65, hyperthyroidism was newly diagnosed, with duration under 2 months. General study points: Blood shared most expanded thyroid clonotypes above 0.001.

Amplified regions were TCR beta CDR3 sequences from RNA transcripts. HTBI primers were the set used in a first-round RT-PCR of the TCR CDR3. TCRdb passed the multiplex PCR reads through MiXCR, listing each CDR3 protein once. The profile shows fewer than 350,000 distinct CDR3 sequences, around 15% of them singletons. V lost 2 bases to trimming and J lost 9 bases; unmatched junction nucleotides: 7. The V gene's germline CDR1 is MNHEY and CDR2 SMNVEV (reference sequence). The CDR3 spans 16 residues. Sequenced material: blood. The receptor comes from a woman between 45 and 60 years old with Graves' hyperthyroidism that later progressed to Graves' ophthalmopathy. The gene calls are TRBV27 and TRBJ2-3, with 14 bases that match TRBD2. As DNA, the CDR3 is TGTGCCAGCAGTTTACCGGGGACTAGCGGGAGTCAAACGCAGTATTTT. Protein sequence: CASSLPGTSGSQTQYF.